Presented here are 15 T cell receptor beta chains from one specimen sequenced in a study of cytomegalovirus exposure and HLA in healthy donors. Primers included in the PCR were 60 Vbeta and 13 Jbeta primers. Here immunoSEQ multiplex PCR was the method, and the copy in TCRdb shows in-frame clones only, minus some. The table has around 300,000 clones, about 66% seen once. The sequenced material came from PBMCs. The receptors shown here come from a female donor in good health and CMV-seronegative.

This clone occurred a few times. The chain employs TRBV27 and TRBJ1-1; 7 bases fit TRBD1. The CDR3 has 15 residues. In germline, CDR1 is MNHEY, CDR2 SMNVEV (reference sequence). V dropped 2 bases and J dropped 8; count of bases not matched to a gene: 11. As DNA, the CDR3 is TGTGCCAGCAGTTTAGCCCTCCCTGGACAGGTAGAAGCTTTCTTT. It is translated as CASSLALPGQVEAFF.

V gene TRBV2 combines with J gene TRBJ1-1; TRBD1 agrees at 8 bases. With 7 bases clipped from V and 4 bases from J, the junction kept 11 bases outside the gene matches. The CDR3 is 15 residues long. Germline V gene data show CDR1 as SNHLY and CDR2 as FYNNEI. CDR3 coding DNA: TGTGCCAGCATGATGGGCAGGGGGCCGGTCACTGAAGCTTTCTTT. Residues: CASMMGRGPVTEAFF. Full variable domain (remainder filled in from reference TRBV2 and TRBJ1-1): EPEVTQTPSHQVTQMGQEVILRCVPISNHLYFYWYRQILGQKVEFLVSFYNNEISEKSEIFDDQFSVERPDGSNFTLKIRSTKLEDSAMYFCASMMGRGPVTEAFFGQGTRLTVV.

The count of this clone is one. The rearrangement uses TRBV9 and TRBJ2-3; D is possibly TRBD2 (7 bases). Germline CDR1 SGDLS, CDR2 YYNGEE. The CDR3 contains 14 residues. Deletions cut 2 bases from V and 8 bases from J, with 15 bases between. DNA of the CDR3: TGTGCCAGCAGCGTTGAAGGGGGGGACCTTACGCAGTATTTT. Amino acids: CASSVEGGDLTQYF. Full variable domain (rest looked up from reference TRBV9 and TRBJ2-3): DSGVTQTPKHLITATGQRVTLRCSPRSGDLSVYWYQQSLDQGLQFLIQYYNGEERAKGNILERFSAQQFPDLHSELNLSSLELGDSALYFCASSVEGGDLTQYFGPGTRLTVL.

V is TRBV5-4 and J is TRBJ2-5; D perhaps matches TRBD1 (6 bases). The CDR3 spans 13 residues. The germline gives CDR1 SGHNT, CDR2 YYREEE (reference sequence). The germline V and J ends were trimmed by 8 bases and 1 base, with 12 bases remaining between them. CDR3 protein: CASSSRGQETQYF. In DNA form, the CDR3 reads TGTGCCAGTTCAAGCAGGGGCCAAGAGACCCAGTACTTC.

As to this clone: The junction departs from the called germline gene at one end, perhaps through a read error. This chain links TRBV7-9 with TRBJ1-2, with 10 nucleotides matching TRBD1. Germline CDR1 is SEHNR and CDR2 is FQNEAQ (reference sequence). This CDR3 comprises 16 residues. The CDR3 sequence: CSSSQSGGDRGYGYTF. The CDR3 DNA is TGTTCCAGCAGCCAAAGTGGGGGGGACAGGGGTTATGGCTACACCTTC. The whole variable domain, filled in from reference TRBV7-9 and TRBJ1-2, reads DTGVSQNPRHKITKRGQNVTFRCDPISEHNRLYWYRQTLGQGPEFLTYFQNEAQLEKSRLLSDRFSAERPKGSFSTLEIQRTEQGDSAMYLCSSSQSGGDRGYGYTFGSGTRLTVV.

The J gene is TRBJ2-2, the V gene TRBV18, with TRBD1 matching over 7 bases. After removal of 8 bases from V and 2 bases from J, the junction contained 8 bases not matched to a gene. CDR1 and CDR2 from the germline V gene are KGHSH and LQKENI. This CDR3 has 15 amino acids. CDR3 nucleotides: TGTGCCAGCGAGCCGGACAGGCCCAACACCGGGGAGCTGTTTTTT. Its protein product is CASEPDRPNTGELFF.

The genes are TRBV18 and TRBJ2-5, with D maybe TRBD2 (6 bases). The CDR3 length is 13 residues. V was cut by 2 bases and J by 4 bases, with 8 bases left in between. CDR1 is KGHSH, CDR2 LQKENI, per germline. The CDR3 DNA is TGTGCCAGCTCACCAGGAGCGGGAGAGACCCAGTACTTC. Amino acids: CASSPGAGETQYF. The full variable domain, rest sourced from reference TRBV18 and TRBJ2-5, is NAGVMQNPRHLVRRRGQEARLRCSPMKGHSHVYWYRQLPEEGLKFMVYLQKENIIDESGMPKERFSAEFPKEGPSILRIQQVVRGDSAAYFCASSPGAGETQYFGPGTRLLVL.

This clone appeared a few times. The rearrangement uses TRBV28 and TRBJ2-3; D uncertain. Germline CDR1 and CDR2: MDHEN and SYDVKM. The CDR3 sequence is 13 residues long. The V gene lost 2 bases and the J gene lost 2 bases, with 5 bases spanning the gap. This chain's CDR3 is CASSLQITDTQYF. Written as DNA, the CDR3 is TGTGCCAGCAGTTTACAGATCACAGATACGCAGTATTTT.

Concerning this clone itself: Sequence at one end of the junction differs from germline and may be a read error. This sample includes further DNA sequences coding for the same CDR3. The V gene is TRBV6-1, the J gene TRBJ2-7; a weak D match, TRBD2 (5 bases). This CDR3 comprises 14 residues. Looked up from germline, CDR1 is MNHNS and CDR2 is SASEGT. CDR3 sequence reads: CASSEDAPSGEQYF. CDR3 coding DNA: TGCGCCAGCAGTGAAGATGCTCCTTCGGGGGAGCAGTACTTC.

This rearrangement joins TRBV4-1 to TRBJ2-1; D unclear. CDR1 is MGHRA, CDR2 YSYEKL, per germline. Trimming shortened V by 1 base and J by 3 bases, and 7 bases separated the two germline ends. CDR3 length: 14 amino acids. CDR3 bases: TGCGCCAGCAGCCAAGGCGGAAACTACAATGAGCAGTTCTTC. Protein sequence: CASSQGGNYNEQFF.

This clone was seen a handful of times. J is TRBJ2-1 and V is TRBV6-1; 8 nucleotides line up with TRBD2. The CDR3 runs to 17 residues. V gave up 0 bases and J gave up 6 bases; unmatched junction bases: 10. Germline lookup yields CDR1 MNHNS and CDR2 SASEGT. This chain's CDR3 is CASSEAPPGGPGNEQFF. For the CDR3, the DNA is TGTGCCAGCAGTGAAGCGCCCCCGGGAGGGCCTGGCAATGAGCAGTTCTTC.

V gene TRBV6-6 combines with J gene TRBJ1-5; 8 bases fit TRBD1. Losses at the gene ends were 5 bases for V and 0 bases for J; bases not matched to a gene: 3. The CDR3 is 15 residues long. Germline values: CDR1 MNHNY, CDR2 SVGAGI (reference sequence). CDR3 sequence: CASSQQGVSNQPQHF. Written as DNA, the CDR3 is TGTGCCAGCAGTCAACAGGGGGTTAGCAATCAGCCCCAGCATTTT.

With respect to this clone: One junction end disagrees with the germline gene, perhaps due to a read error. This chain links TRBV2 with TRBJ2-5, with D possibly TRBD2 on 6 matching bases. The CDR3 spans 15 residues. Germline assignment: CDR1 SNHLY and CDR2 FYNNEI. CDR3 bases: TGTGCCAGCGGTGAGGACCCCCCGGGAGACAGGACCCAGTACTTC. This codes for CASGEDPPGDRTQYF.

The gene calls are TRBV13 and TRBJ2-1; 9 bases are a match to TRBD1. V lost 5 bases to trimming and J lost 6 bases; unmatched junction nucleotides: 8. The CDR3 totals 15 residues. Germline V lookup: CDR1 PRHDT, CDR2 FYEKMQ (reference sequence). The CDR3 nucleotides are TGTGCCAGCAGCGCGGGACAGGGTGGGATCAATGAGCAGTTCTTC. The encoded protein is CASSAGQGGINEQFF. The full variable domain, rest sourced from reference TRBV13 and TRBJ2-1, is AAGVIQSPRHLIKEKRETATLKCYPIPRHDTVYWYQQGPGQDPQFLISFYEKMQSDKGSIPDRFSAQQFSDYHSELNMSSLELGDSALYFCASSAGQGGINEQFFGPGTRLTVL.

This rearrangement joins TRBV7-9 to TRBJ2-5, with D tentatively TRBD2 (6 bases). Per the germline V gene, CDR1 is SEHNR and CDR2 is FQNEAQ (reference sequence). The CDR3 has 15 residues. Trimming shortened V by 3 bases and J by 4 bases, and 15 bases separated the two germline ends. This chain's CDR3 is CASSLTGLFIETQYF. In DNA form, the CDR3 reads TGTGCCAGCAGCTTGACGGGACTTTTCATAGAGACCCAGTACTTC.